A single sample gave rise to the 16 T cell receptor beta chains below, sequenced in a study of regulatory T cells in long-lasting Graves disease. As for time point: newly diagnosed GD, antithyroid drugs for less than 3 months. Researchers made the TCR library from RNA that was extracted from PBMCs. Arm-PCR of CDR3 regions and iRepertoire HTBI primers were the basis on which TCR beta libraries were built. Each CDR3 protein is one row after TCRdb ran MiXCR on the multiplex PCR reads. The sample includes 550,000 to 650,000 distinct CDR3 sequences, around 15% of them seen just once. These same records also appear under a second study, on T cells in Graves' hyperthyroidism and ophthalmopathy.

This specimen was peripheral blood mononuclear cells (PBMCs), taken at new diagnosis, from a patient treated with antithyroid drugs. The receptors derive from a man aged 18 to 35 with Graves disease.

This clonotype has just a few counts. The chain is built from TRBV9 and TRBJ2-2, with 10 bases matching TRBD2. The CDR3 consists of 18 residues. CDR1 SGDLS and CDR2 YYNGEE come from the germline V gene. The trim removed 0 bases at V and 6 bases at J, leaving 11 bases unmatched. The CDR3 region has the DNA TGTGCCAGCAGCGTAGCCGCTAGCGGGGGTGGTTCGGCCGGGGAGCTGTTTTTT. Translating gives CASSVAASGGGSAGELFF.

The sample holds many counts of this clonotype. J is TRBJ1-2 and V is TRBV2; 11 bases match TRBD1. The CDR3 extends over 14 amino acids. V was clipped by 5 bases and J by 8 bases; unmatched bases: 7. CDR1 and CDR2 (germline): SNHLY, FYNNEI. CDR3 in amino acids: CASSSDRGQRGYTF. As DNA, the CDR3 is TGTGCCAGCAGTTCGGACAGGGGGCAAAGGGGCTACACCTTC.

In this sample, this clonotype turned up many times. V and J are TRBV12-3 or TRBV12-4 and TRBJ2-7; perhaps D is TRBD1 or TRBD2 (5 bases each). V dropped 5 bases and J dropped 5 bases, with 19 bases sitting between them. CDR3 length: 15 amino acids. CDR3 bases: TGTGCCAGCAGTCCCATAGCGCGCCCAGGGAACGAGCAGTACTTC. It yields the protein CASSPIARPGNEQYF.

This clonotype has just one count. The V and J genes are TRBV3-1 and TRBJ2-1; 11 bases line up with TRBD2. The CDR3 has 15 amino acids. V was clipped by 4 bases and J by 9 bases; unmatched bases: 8. The germline V gene encodes CDR1 LGHDT and CDR2 YNNKEL (reference sequence). CDR3 loop: CASSPLAGGPSEQFF. Here the CDR3 DNA reads TGTGCCAGCAGCCCCTTAGCGGGAGGGCCTAGTGAGCAGTTCTTC.

Ten or more counts support this clonotype. The V call is TRBV5-1, the J call TRBJ1-5, with D hard to call. Trimming cost V 2 bases and J 3 bases, with 6 bases left between them. Germline V gene data show CDR1 as SGHRS and CDR2 as YFSETQ. The CDR3 length is 13 residues. The CDR3 DNA reads as TGCGCCAGCAGCTTTGAACCCAATCAGCCCCAGCATTTT. Translation gives CASSFEPNQPQHF.

There are many counts of this clonotype. The gene calls are TRBV25-1 and TRBJ2-7; weak D call: TRBD1 (6 bases). The CDR3 has 13 amino acids. Germline V gene sequence: CDR1 MGHDK, CDR2 SYGVNS. Trimming took off 1 base at V and 6 bases at J, with 10 bases between the two ends. CDR3 nucleotides: TGTGCCAGCAGTGAATTGCTAGGGGGCGAGCAGTACTTC. Encoded protein: CASSELLGGEQYF.

This clonotype has a handful of counts. The chain links TRBV20-1 to TRBJ1-6, with D perhaps TRBD1 (6 bases). The CDR3 extends over 13 amino acids. The V gene's germline CDR1 is DFQATT and CDR2 SNEGSKA (reference sequence). Trimming left V 3 bases short and J 8 bases short, with 11 bases between. The CDR3, as DNA: TGCAGTGCTAGCCAGGGGCCCCATTCACCCCTCCACTTT. Protein product: CSASQGPHSPLHF.

This clonotype was recorded a few times. The gene calls are TRBV3-1 and TRBJ2-1; 16 bases line up with TRBD2. From germline, CDR1 is LGHDT and CDR2 YNNKEL (reference sequence). The CDR3 runs 19 residues. The V segment lost 2 bases and the J segment 7 bases; nucleotides outside the gene matches: 11. The CDR3 sequence: CASSQRLGTSGRAGNEQFF. The CDR3 DNA is TGTGCCAGCAGCCAACGCCTAGGGACTAGCGGGAGGGCAGGGAATGAGCAGTTCTTC.

To note about this clonotype: With a much larger clone just one base away, this may be a read error. The J gene is TRBJ2-1, the V gene TRBV5-5, with D possibly being TRBD1 (5 bases). The germline V gene has CDR1 SGHKS and CDR2 YYEKEE (reference sequence). V was trimmed by 4 bases and J by 4 bases, leaving 21 bases between them. CDR3 length: 17 residues. CDR3 sequence (DNA): TGTGCCAGCAGCCTTGGTCATTCGAGACAGATTTACAATGAGCAGTTCTTC. Residues: CASSLGHSRQIYNEQFF.

Comments on this clonotype: Just one base apart from a much larger clone, this may be a read error. The chain joins TRBV10-3 to TRBJ2-5, with a weak D call TRBD1 (5 bases). There are 12 residues in the CDR3. Germline CDR1 ENHRY, CDR2 SYGVKD. V lost 11 bases and J 2 bases, leaving 12 bases between the germline ends. The CDR3 DNA follows: TGTGCCGTCGCAGGGCAACAAGAGACCCAGTACTTC. Amino acids: CAVAGQQETQYF.

This clonotype came up a few times. The gene calls are TRBV7-8 and TRBJ2-7; 12 bases align to TRBD2. V lost 4 bases and J lost 4; bases outside the gene matches: 5. Germline V gives CDR1 SGHVS, CDR2 FQNEAQ. The CDR3 is made up of 15 amino acids. The CDR3 loop reads CASSSSGRAMYEQYF. The CDR3 DNA reads as TGTGCCAGCAGCTCTAGCGGGAGGGCCATGTACGAGCAGTACTTC.

This clonotype was counted a few times. This chain joins TRBV5-6 and TRBJ1-5; TRBD1 aligns across 10 bases. CDR3 length equals 17 residues. Trimming took 4 bases from V and 1 from J; bases not matched to a gene: 8. Germline-derived CDR1 and CDR2 are SGHDT and YYEEEE. The CDR3, as DNA: TGTGCCAGCAGCCTATTGACAGGGGGCTCCAGCAATCAGCCCCAGCATTTT. This translates into CASSLLTGGSSNQPQHF. The full variable domain, with the rest looked up from reference TRBV5-6 and TRBJ1-5, is DAGVTQSPTHLIKTRGQQVTLRCSPKSGHDTVSWYQQALGQGPQFIFQYYEEEERQRGNFPDRFSGHQFPNYSSELNVNALLLGDSALYLCASSLLTGGSSNQPQHFGDGTRLSIL.

Many counts were recorded for this clonotype. The gene calls are TRBV6-1 and TRBJ1-2; D is possibly TRBD1 (5 bases). Trimming cost V 6 bases and J 0 bases, with 14 bases left between them. CDR3 length: 15 residues. CDR1 MNHNS and CDR2 SASEGT come from the germline V gene. As DNA, the CDR3 is TGTGCCAGCAGGAAGATCAGACAGACTAACTATGGCTACACCTTC. Encoded protein: CASRKIRQTNYGYTF.

This clonotype was detected ten times or more. This chain uses TRBV5-1 with TRBJ1-5; TRBD1 matches at 7 bases. CDR1 SGHRS and CDR2 YFSETQ come from the germline V gene. The CDR3 has 14 residues. Losses at the gene ends were 1 base for V and 6 bases for J; bases not matched to a gene: 4. The CDR3 DNA sequence: TGCGCCAGCAGCTTGAGACAGGGCGGTCAGCCCCAGCATTTT. It specifies CASSLRQGGQPQHF.

In its sample, this clonotype was seen many times. The chain carries TRBV7-8 and TRBJ1-5; TRBD1 might be the D (5 bases). Germline assignment: CDR1 SGHVS and CDR2 FQNEAQ. The CDR3 totals 17 residues. With 4 bases removed from V and 4 bases from J, the gap between germline ends came to 20 bases. CDR3 sequence (DNA): TGTGCCAGCAGCTCCTCCCTCTCGGGCAGGGCTAATCAGCCCCAGCATTTT. Translated: CASSSSLSGRANQPQHF. The full variable domain, rest sourced from reference TRBV7-8 and TRBJ1-5, is GAGVSQSPRYKVAKRGQDVALRCDPISGHVSLFWYQQALGQGPEFLTYFQNEAQLDKSGLPSDRFFAERPEGSVSTLKIQRTQQEDSAVYLCASSSSLSGRANQPQHFGDGTRLSIL.

This clonotype has a handful of counts. The CDR3 region is CASSVDRGPNTEAFF. Written as DNA, the CDR3 is TGTGCCAGCAGCGTAGACAGGGGCCCGAACACTGAAGCTTTCTTT. The chain is built from TRBV5-6 and TRBJ1-1; 8 positions match TRBD1. After removal of 4 bases from V and 1 base from J, the junction contained 6 bases not matched to a gene. The CDR3 runs to 15 residues. CDR1 and CDR2 from the germline V gene are SGHDT and YYEEEE.